This TCR beta chain was captured in a study of OX40 agonist ivuxolimab in advanced cancers. Trimming pared 6 bases from V and 4 bases from J, leaving 15 bases between. CDR3 length: 14 residues. Germline V gene data show CDR1 as WSHSY and CDR2 as SAAADI. Libraries were prepared by immunoSEQ multiplex PCR; TCRdb keeps only in-frame clonotypes and omits some of them. The sample yields about 93,000 clones, 85% to 95% seen once. The chain is built from TRBV10-2 and TRBJ1-1, with D hard to call. The receptor comes from an adult with an advanced solid tumor such as melanoma, head and neck, liver or kidney cancer. The sample in question was CD4+ or CD8+ T cells sorted from blood, obtained in a trial of the OX40 agonist ivuxolimab. The CDR3 coding sequence is TGCGCCAGCAGGAATACGGACGGCACCACTGAAGCTTTCTTT. It yields the protein CASRNTDGTTEAFF.